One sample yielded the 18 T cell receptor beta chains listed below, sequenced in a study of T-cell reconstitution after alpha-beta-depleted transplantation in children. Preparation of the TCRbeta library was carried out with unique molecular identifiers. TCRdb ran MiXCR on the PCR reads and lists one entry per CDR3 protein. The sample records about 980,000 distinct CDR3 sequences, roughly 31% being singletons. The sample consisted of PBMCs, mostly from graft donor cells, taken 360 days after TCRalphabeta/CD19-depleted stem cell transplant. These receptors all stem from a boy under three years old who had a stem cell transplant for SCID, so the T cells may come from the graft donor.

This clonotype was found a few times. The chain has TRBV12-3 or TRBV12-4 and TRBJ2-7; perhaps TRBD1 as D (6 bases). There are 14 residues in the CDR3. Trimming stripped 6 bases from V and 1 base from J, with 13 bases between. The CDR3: CASSSTGNSYEQYF. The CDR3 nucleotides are TGTGCCAGCAGCTCTACAGGGAATTCCTACGAGCAGTACTTC.

The CDR3 is CASSDLYSGANVLTF. The DNA for the CDR3 is TGTGCCAGCAGTGACCTTTACTCTGGGGCCAACGTCCTGACTTTC. J is TRBJ2-6 and V is TRBV2; the D is unclear. CDR3 length: 15 amino acids. The V gene lost 3 bases and the J gene lost 0 bases, with 6 bases spanning the gap. Per the germline V gene, CDR1 is SNHLY and CDR2 is FYNNEI.

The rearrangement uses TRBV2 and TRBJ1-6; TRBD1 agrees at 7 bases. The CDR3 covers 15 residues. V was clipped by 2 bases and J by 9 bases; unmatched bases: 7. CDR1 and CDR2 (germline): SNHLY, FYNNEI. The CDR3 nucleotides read TGTGCCAGCAGTGAATCACACAGGGGAAGTTCACCCCTCCACTTT. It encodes CASSESHRGSSPLHF.

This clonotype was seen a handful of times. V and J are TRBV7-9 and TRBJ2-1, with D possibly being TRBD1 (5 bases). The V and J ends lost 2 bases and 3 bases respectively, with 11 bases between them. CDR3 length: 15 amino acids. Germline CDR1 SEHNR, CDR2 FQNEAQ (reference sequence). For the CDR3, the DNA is TGTGCCAGCAGCTTATTGGCAGGGTTCTACAATGAGCAGTTCTTC. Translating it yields CASSLLAGFYNEQFF.

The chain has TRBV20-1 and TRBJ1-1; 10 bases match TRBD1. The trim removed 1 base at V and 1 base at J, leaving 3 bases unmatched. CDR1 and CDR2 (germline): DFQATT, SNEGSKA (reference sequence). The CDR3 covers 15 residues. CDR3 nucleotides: TGCAGTGCTAGAGTACGGGACAGGGGGAACACTGAAGCTTTCTTT. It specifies CSARVRDRGNTEAFF.

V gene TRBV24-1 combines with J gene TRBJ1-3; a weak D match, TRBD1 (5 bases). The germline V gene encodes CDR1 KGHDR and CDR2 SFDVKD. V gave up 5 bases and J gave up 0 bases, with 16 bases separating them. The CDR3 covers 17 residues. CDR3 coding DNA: TGTGCCACCAGTGTCGGCCAGGGCATTGCCTCTGGAAACACCATATATTTT. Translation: CATSVGQGIASGNTIYF.

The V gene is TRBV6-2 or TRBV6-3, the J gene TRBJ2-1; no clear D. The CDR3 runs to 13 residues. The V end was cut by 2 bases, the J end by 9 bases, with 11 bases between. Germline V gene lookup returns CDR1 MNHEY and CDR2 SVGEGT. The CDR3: CASSYPWSGEQFF. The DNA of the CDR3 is TGTGCCAGCAGTTACCCGTGGTCGGGTGAGCAGTTCTTC.

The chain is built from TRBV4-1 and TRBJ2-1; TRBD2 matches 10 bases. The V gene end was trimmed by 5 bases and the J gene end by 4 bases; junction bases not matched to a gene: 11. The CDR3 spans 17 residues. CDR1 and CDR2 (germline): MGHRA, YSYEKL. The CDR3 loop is CASSATRAGGPYNEQFF. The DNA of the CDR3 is TGCGCCAGCAGCGCCACGAGAGCGGGGGGGCCTTACAATGAGCAGTTCTTC.

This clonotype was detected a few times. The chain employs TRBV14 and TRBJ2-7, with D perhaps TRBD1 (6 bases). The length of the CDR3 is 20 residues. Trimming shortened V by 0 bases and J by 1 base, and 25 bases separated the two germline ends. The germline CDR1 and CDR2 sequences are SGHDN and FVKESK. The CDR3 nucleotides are TGTGCCAGCAGCCAAGATGGTCGGAAGAGAACAGGGTCGAGTTCCTACGAGCAGTACTTC. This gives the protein CASSQDGRKRTGSSSYEQYF.

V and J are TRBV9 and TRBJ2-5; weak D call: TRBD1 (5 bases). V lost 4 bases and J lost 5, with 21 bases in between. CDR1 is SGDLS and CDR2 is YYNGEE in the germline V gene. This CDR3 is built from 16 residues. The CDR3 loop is CASSPRPGKLGETQYF. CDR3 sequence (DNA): TGTGCCAGCAGCCCCCGACCAGGGAAGCTCGGCGAGACCCAGTACTTC.

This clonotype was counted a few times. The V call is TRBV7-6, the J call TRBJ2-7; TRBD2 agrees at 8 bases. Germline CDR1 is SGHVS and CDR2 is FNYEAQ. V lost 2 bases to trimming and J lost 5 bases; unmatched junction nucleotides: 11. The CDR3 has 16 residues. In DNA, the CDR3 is TGTGCCAGCAGCTTAAGGGTGGCGGGGGGATCTCACGAGCAGTACTTC. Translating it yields CASSLRVAGGSHEQYF.

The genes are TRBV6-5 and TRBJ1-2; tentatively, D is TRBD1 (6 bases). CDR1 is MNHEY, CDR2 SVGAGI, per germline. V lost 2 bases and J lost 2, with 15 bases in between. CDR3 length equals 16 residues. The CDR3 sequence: CASSYGGQRRNYGYTF. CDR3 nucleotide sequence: TGTGCCAGCAGTTACGGGGGACAACGCCGCAACTATGGCTACACCTTC.

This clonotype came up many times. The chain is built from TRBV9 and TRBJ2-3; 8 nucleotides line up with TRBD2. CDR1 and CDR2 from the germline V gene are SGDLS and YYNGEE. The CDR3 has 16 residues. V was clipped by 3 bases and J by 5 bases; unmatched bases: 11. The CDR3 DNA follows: TGTGCCAGCAGCGAGGAGACCGGGACTAGAAGAGATACGCAGTATTTT. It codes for CASSEETGTRRDTQYF. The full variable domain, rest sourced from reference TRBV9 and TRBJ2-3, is DSGVTQTPKHLITATGQRVTLRCSPRSGDLSVYWYQQSLDQGLQFLIQYYNGEERAKGNILERFSAQQFPDLHSELNLSSLELGDSALYFCASSEETGTRRDTQYFGPGTRLTVL.

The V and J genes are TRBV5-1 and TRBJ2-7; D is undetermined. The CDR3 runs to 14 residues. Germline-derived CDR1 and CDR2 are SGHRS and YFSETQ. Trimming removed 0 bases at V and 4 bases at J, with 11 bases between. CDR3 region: CASSLVWGWYEQYF. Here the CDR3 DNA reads TGCGCCAGCAGCTTGGTATGGGGATGGTACGAGCAGTACTTC.

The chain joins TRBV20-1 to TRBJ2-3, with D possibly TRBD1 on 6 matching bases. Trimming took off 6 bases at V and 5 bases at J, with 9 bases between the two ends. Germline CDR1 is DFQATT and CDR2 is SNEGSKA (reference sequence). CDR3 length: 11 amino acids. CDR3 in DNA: TGCAGTGCAACAGGGCAAGATACGCAGTATTTT. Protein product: CSATGQDTQYF.

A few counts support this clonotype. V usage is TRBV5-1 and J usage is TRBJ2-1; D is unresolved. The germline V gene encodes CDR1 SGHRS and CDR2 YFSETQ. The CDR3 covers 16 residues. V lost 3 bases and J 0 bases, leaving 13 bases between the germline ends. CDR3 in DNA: TGCGCCAGCAGCTACGTTAGTGGGCCCTCCTACAATGAGCAGTTCTTC. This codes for CASSYVSGPSYNEQFF.

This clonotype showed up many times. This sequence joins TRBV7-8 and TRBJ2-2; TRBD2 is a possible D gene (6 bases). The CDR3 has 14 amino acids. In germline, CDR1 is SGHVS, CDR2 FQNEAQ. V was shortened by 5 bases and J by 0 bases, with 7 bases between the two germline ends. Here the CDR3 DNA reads TGTGCCAGCAGCGGCGGGGCGAACACCGGGGAGCTGTTTTTT. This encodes CASSGGANTGELFF.

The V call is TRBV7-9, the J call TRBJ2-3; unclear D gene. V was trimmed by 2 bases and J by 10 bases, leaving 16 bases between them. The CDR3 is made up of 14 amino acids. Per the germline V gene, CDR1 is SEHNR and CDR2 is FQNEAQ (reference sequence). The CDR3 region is CASSLPRHQVAQYF. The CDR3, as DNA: TGTGCCAGCAGCTTACCTCGACACCAAGTAGCGCAGTATTTT.